This passage covers 20 T cell receptor beta chains from one sample sequenced in a study of T-cell memory formation after mild COVID-19. TCRdb re-analysed the 5' RACE reads in MiXCR, keeping a single row per CDR3 protein. The repertoire consists of 470,000 or so distinct CDR3 sequences, with 15% to 20% occurring once and the leading ten covering around 8.4%. Material: PBMCs or a T cell subset sorted from them (not recorded which). The source of these receptors is an adult woman who had mild COVID-19 (a few samples of this study predate the infection). Cell type and time point are not known.

Only a few counts were recorded for this clonotype. One junction end does not reproduce the germline sequence, and a read error may be involved. The V and J genes are TRBV9 and TRBJ2-7, with 15 bases fitting TRBD2. Germline V CDR1 and CDR2: SGDLS, YYNGEE. CDR3 length equals 17 residues. The CDR3 region has the DNA TGTGCCAGCGGTCCCGGACTAGCGGGAGGGCCCTCCCACGAGCAGTACTTC. Protein sequence: CASGPGLAGGPSHEQYF.

This chain joins TRBV2 and TRBJ2-1, with 8 bases lining up with TRBD1. The CDR3 consists of 17 residues. Germline V gene lookup returns CDR1 SNHLY and CDR2 FYNNEI. V dropped 1 base and J dropped 6; count of bases not matched to a gene: 11. CDR3 region: CASSEETPGQALNEQFF. CDR3 in DNA: TGTGCCAGCAGTGAAGAGACCCCGGGACAGGCTCTCAATGAGCAGTTCTTC.

This clonotype came up many times. The chain has TRBV29-1 and TRBJ2-7; 9 nucleotides match TRBD2. Germline lookup yields CDR1 SQVTM and CDR2 ANQGSEA. The CDR3 is 13 amino acids. The V gene end was trimmed by 4 bases and the J gene end by 3 bases; junction bases not matched to a gene: 4. The CDR3: CSVGLAGSYEQYF. DNA for the CDR3: TGCAGCGTTGGTCTAGCGGGGAGCTACGAGCAGTACTTC.

This clonotype was counted a few times. The chain has TRBV18 and TRBJ2-1; 13 bases fit TRBD2. Germline loops: CDR1 KGHSH, CDR2 LQKENI. With V trimmed by 3 bases and J by 9 bases, 8 bases remained unmatched. The CDR3 covers 16 residues. CDR3 DNA: TGTGCCAGCTCACCGCCGGGACTAGCGGGATTAAGTGAGCAGTTCTTC. This sequence encodes CASSPPGLAGLSEQFF. Supplemented by reference TRBV18 and TRBJ2-1, the full variable domain reads NAGVMQNPRHLVRRRGQEARLRCSPMKGHSHVYWYRQLPEEGLKFMVYLQKENIIDESGMPKERFSAEFPKEGPSILRIQQVVRGDSAAYFCASSPPGLAGLSEQFFGPGTRLTVL.

The chain joins TRBV12-3 or TRBV12-4 to TRBJ2-1; 9 bases match TRBD1. The CDR3 runs to 15 residues. Unmatched junction bases numbered 8, after V lost 7 bases and J lost 4 bases. CDR3 residues: CASTPPGQGYNEQFF. The CDR3 nucleotides read TGTGCCAGCACCCCTCCGGGACAGGGTTACAATGAGCAGTTCTTC.

This clonotype appeared a few times. The chain links TRBV7-9 to TRBJ1-1; D not certain. V shed 7 bases and J shed 0 bases, with 12 bases lying between them. The CDR3 spans 14 residues. The V gene's germline CDR1 is SEHNR and CDR2 FQNEAQ (reference sequence). CDR3 sequence (DNA): TGTGCCAGCACCTTCGGGCTAATGAACACTGAAGCTTTCTTT. As protein: CASTFGLMNTEAFF.

This clonotype was detected a few times. For the CDR3, the DNA is TGTGCCAGCTCACCACGCACCACTGGACAGGGTGGGTACGAGCAGTACTTC. Residues: CASSPRTTGQGGYEQYF. The rearrangement joins TRBV18 to TRBJ2-7; 8 bases map to TRBD1. Trimming cost V 1 base and J 4 bases; bases outside gene matches: 12. The CDR3 contains 17 residues. Germline V lookup: CDR1 KGHSH, CDR2 LQKENI.

The chain carries TRBV3-1 and TRBJ2-5, with 8 bases lining up with TRBD1. Trimming took 1 base from V and 0 from J; bases not matched to a gene: 22. Germline CDR1 is LGHDT and CDR2 is YNNKEL (reference sequence). This CDR3 is 22 amino acids long. The CDR3 DNA sequence: TGTGCCAGCAGCCAAGTAAGAAACCTGCGGACAGGGTTGCCCTTGTACCAAGAGACCCAGTACTTC. Translated: CASSQVRNLRTGLPLYQETQYF.

This clonotype was counted only a few times. The chain links TRBV27 to TRBJ2-2; D possibly corresponds to TRBD1 (6 bases). This CDR3 has 16 residues. Per the germline V gene, CDR1 is MNHEY and CDR2 is SMNVEV (reference sequence). The V gene lost 5 bases and the J gene lost 7 bases, with 20 bases spanning the gap. CDR3 nucleotides: TGTGCCAGCAGTGGAACTCAGGGGACCTACAGCGGGGAGCTGTTTTTT. This encodes CASSGTQGTYSGELFF.

This chain uses TRBV6-2 or TRBV6-3 with TRBJ2-3, with TRBD1 as a possible D gene (6 bases). The CDR3 runs 15 residues. The germline V gene has CDR1 MNHEY and CDR2 SVGEGT. V gave up 4 bases and J gave up 0 bases, with 11 bases separating them. CDR3 DNA: TGTGCCAGCAGTTTCACAGGGCTAAGCACAGATACGCAGTATTTT. Protein: CASSFTGLSTDTQYF.

A few counts support this clonotype. The V call is TRBV12-3 or TRBV12-4, the J call TRBJ2-3; the match to TRBD2 covers 9 bases. V gave up 3 bases and J gave up 0 bases; unmatched junction bases: 7. The CDR3 contains 17 residues. CDR3 DNA sequence: TGTGCCAGCAGTTTTGGGCTAGCGGGGCCAAGCACAGATACGCAGTATTTT. This sequence encodes CASSFGLAGPSTDTQYF.

This clonotype was seen a few times. The chain employs TRBV15 and TRBJ1-6; 11 bases fit TRBD1. This CDR3 region has 15 residues. CDR1 is LNHNV and CDR2 is YYDKDF in the germline V gene (reference sequence). Trimming took 4 bases from V and 7 from J; bases not matched to a gene: 3. CDR3 bases: TGTGCCACCAGCATGGACAGGGGGCAAAATTCACCCCTCCACTTT. Its protein product is CATSMDRGQNSPLHF.

This clonotype has at least ten counts. The genes are TRBV4-2 and TRBJ2-3; D perhaps matches TRBD1 (5 bases). The germline V gene has CDR1 LGHNA and CDR2 YNFKEQ. This CDR3 spans 15 amino acids. V was shortened by 1 base and J by 0 bases, with 8 bases between the two germline ends. In DNA form, the CDR3 reads TGTGCCAGCAGCCAAGCAGGGTATAGCACAGATACGCAGTATTTT. The encoded protein is CASSQAGYSTDTQYF.

In its sample, this clonotype was seen a few times. The chain uses TRBV7-9 and TRBJ2-5; 13 bases are shared with TRBD2. V was pared by 4 bases and J by 2 bases, with 7 bases of the junction left unmatched. CDR1 is SEHNR and CDR2 is FQNEAQ in the germline V gene (reference sequence). The CDR3 contains 17 residues. CDR3 region: CASSSRRLAGGQETQYF. In DNA form, the CDR3 reads TGTGCCAGCAGCTCGCGCAGACTAGCGGGAGGTCAAGAGACCCAGTACTTC.

There are a few counts of this clonotype. The rearrangement joins TRBV6-1 to TRBJ1-1; 7 bases map to TRBD1. Germline assignment: CDR1 MNHNS and CDR2 SASEGT. J gave up 7 bases and V 5 bases, and 13 bases lay outside the gene matches. This CDR3 contains 15 residues. The CDR3 DNA follows: TGTGCCAGCAGTCCGCGGGACAGCCGAACAGGTGAAGCTTTCTTT. Amino acid sequence: CASSPRDSRTGEAFF.

This clonotype showed up just a few times. V is TRBV12-3 or TRBV12-4 and J is TRBJ1-3; D gene unclear. This CDR3 is built from 15 residues. Trimming left V 4 bases short and J 0 bases short, with 10 bases between. CDR3 loop: CASSSGPTSGNTIYF. The CDR3 DNA is TGTGCCAGCAGTTCCGGACCTACCTCTGGAAACACCATATATTTT.

This chain uses TRBV12-3 or TRBV12-4 with TRBJ2-7; 7 nucleotides line up with TRBD1. Germline trimming cut 2 bases from V and 9 bases from J; bases unmatched to any gene: 13. This CDR3 region has 15 residues. The chain's CDR3 is CASSLQGESLIGQYF. CDR3 in DNA: TGTGCCAGCAGTTTACAGGGGGAATCTCTTATTGGGCAGTACTTC.

The chain combines TRBV20-1 with TRBJ2-5; D unresolved. Germline V lookup: CDR1 DFQATT, CDR2 SNEGSKA (reference sequence). The ends were cut back, 4 bases at V and 2 bases at J, with 14 bases in the middle. CDR3 length: 14 residues. CDR3 loop: CSANPKGRQETQYF. The DNA of the CDR3 is TGCAGTGCTAACCCGAAGGGCAGGCAAGAGACCCAGTACTTC.

This chain links TRBV29-1 with TRBJ2-7; no clear D. Between the trimmed V and J ends, which lost 4 bases and 0 bases, there was a span of 10 bases. CDR1 and CDR2 from the germline V gene are SQVTM and ANQGSEA. This CDR3 comprises 13 residues. The CDR3 nucleotides are TGCAGCGTTGTTGCGGCACTCTCCTACGAGCAGTACTTC. Its translation is CSVVAALSYEQYF.

This clonotype was picked up a small number of times. This chain links TRBV5-6 with TRBJ1-5, with a possible D match to TRBD1 (6 bases). V was clipped by 4 bases and J by 0 bases, with 17 bases between them. The CDR3 sequence is 17 residues long. Germline V gives CDR1 SGHDT, CDR2 YYEEEE. CDR3 protein: CASSLRTGRTSNQPQHF. CDR3 nucleotide sequence: TGTGCCAGCAGCCTGAGAACAGGGAGGACTAGCAATCAGCCCCAGCATTTT. Based on the CDR3 plus reference TRBV5-6 and TRBJ1-5, the full variable domain is DAGVTQSPTHLIKTRGQQVTLRCSPKSGHDTVSWYQQALGQGPQFIFQYYEEEERQRGNFPDRFSGHQFPNYSSELNVNALLLGDSALYLCASSLRTGRTSNQPQHFGDGTRLSIL.